Listed below are T cell receptor beta chains from one sample, sequenced in a study of cytomegalovirus exposure and HLA in healthy donors. TCRdb's copy holds only in-frame clones and misses some; the assay was immunoSEQ multiplex PCR. The table lists 120,000 or so clones, roughly 86% of them singletons. Specimen: PBMCs. The source is a man younger than 30 in good health and CMV-seronegative. The CDR3 runs from the conserved cysteine through the conserved F or W. D genes are given only for firm matches. Size values are once, few and many counts, or a class for expanded clones, and some rows have none.

>NA|15|TRBV5-6|NA|TRBJ2-2
CASSLWAPNTGELFF
>once|14|TRBV6-5|TRBD2|TRBJ2-3
CASTGGGSTDTQYF
>NA|15|TRBV6-6|TRBD1|TRBJ1-3
CASSNDRVTKNTIYF
>NA|16|TRBV5-4|NA|TRBJ1-2
CASNRGGEIPNYGYTF
>NA|14|TRBV2|NA|TRBJ1-6
CASTGGEGFSPLHF
>NA|12|TRBV18|NA|TRBJ2-5
CASSPSSHPQYF
>NA|12|TRBV6-1|NA|TRBJ2-7
CASIYSHGGQYF
>NA|15|TRBV2|NA|TRBJ1-2
CASSPQGQIHYGYTF
>few|13|TRBV2|NA|TRBJ1-1
CASSRSLNTEAFF
>NA|15|TRBV7-9|TRBD2|TRBJ2-1
CASSSLAGADNEQFF
>once|17|TRBV5-1|TRBD1|TRBJ2-7
CASSLDLTGALTYEQYF
>NA|18|TRBV7-9|TRBD1|TRBJ1-1
CASSSTIQGPPTNTEAFF
>NA|11|TRBV12-5|NA|TRBJ2-7
CASGIPVRQYF
>NA|15|TRBV7-2|NA|TRBJ2-1
CASSFYRGGGGEQFF
>NA|14|TRBV29-1|NA|TRBJ1-1
CSVLTGSANTEAFF
>NA|16|TRBV9|NA|TRBJ1-6
CASTLTGEAAPSPLHF
>NA|13|TRBV25-1|TRBD1|TRBJ1-2
CASRPDRVHGYTF
>NA|14|TRBV6-1|TRBD1|TRBJ1-2
CASRGQGADYGYTF
>NA|13|TRBV5-4|NA|TRBJ2-7
CASSSTGSYEQYF
>NA|15|TRBV7-9|TRBD1|TRBJ1-2
CASSLEGTGGSGYTF
>NA|15|TRBV9|TRBD1|TRBJ1-2
CASSQGQGNYYGYTF
>NA|14|TRBV6-5|NA|NA
CASSPTTGRYEQYF
>NA|15|TRBV9|TRBD2|TRBJ2-2
CASRPPGLNTGELFF
>NA|16|TRBV5-1|TRBD2|TRBJ2-1
CASSWAGTSGTNEQFF
>once|14|TRBV7-6|NA|TRBJ2-5
CASSSSQGTETQYF
>NA|15|TRBV7-2|TRBD2|TRBJ2-1
CASSPAGGPYNEQFF
>NA|14|TRBV4-3|NA|TRBJ1-2
CASSPTQGMYGYTF
>NA|16|TRBV28|TRBD1|TRBJ2-7
CASSPTHRDRGYEQYF
>NA|11|TRBV6-5|NA|TRBJ2-5
CASRQGGEQYF
>NA|15|TRBV9|TRBD1|TRBJ1-5
CASSQTGRSNQPQHF
>NA|16|TRBV9|TRBD2|TRBJ2-1
CASSPRLAANLKEQFF
>NA|13|TRBV2|TRBD1|TRBJ2-7
CASRGQGRYEQYF
>NA|12|TRBV19|NA|TRBJ1-2
CASSTTGDGYTF
>NA|14|TRBV7-2|TRBD1|TRBJ1-2
CASSFGTGPEGYTF
>NA|16|TRBV2|TRBD2|TRBJ2-2
CASSPLADPITGELFF
>NA|15|TRBV5-4|NA|TRBJ2-5
CASSFGQATGGAQYF
>few|17|TRBV6-1|TRBD2|TRBJ2-3
CASSDLAGGPSTDTQYF
>NA|15|TRBV11-2|TRBD1|TRBJ1-1
CASSTRTGVNTEAFF